A single sample is the source of the 17 T cell receptor beta chains below, sequenced in a study of shared clonotypes between healthy human individuals. Using immunoSEQ multiplex PCR, the repertoire was profiled, and TCRdb retains in-frame clones only, with some absent. The sample carries 2 million to 2.5 million clones, around 92% recorded once. Sequencing used naive CD4+ T cells from PBMCs. The subset: CD45RA+ positively selected. The receptors shown here come from a man younger than 35 in good health. Some clones in this sample may be carry-over from other donors' samples.

Remarks on this clone: In the same sample, other DNA sequences code for this CDR3. This chain joins TRBV14 and TRBJ2-5; TRBD1 agrees at 7 bases. J lost 5 bases, V lost 4 bases, and 7 bases had no gene match. CDR1 SGHDN and CDR2 FVKESK come from the germline V gene. CDR3 length: 14 amino acids. CDR3 DNA sequence: TGTGCCAGCAGCCGCAACAGGGGCGGGGAGACCCAGTACTTC. The encoded protein is CASSRNRGGETQYF.

This clone was recorded once. This sequence joins TRBV6-1 and TRBJ1-1, with D uncertain. The V and J ends lost 7 bases and 7 bases respectively, with 13 bases between them. Germline loops: CDR1 MNHNS, CDR2 SASEGT. CDR3 length: 12 residues. CDR3 nucleotide sequence: TGTGCCAGCACCTTTGTTAGAGATGAAGCTTTCTTT. This translates into CASTFVRDEAFF.

The chain links TRBV5-6 to TRBJ1-5; the D gene is possibly TRBD1 (6 bases). Per the germline V gene, CDR1 is SGHDT and CDR2 is YYEEEE. The CDR3 has 15 amino acids. With 4 bases removed from V and 6 bases from J, the gap between germline ends came to 17 bases. Here the CDR3 DNA reads TGTGCCAGCAGCAGGAGGGGGTTGACTGGTCAGCCCCAGCATTTT. Protein: CASSRRGLTGQPQHF.

This clone came up a few times. V usage is TRBV29-1 and J usage is TRBJ1-2, with D unclear. V gave up 0 bases and J gave up 0 bases, with 11 bases separating them. The CDR3 sequence is 15 residues long. Germline values: CDR1 SQVTM, CDR2 ANQGSEA. CDR3 loop: CSVEDRSFTNYGYTF. The CDR3 nucleotides read TGCAGCGTTGAAGATCGAAGTTTTACTAACTATGGCTACACCTTC. Supplemented by reference TRBV29-1 and TRBJ1-2, the full variable domain reads SAVISQKPSRDICQRGTSLTIQCQVDSQVTMMFWYRQQPGQSLTLIATANQGSEATYESGFVIDKFPISRPNLTFSTLTVSNMSPEDSSIYLCSVEDRSFTNYGYTFGSGTRLTVV.

The chain uses TRBV5-1 and TRBJ2-1; TRBD2 matches at 15 bases. The length of the CDR3 is 16 residues. Unmatched junction bases numbered 7, after V lost 3 bases and J lost 9 bases. Germline-derived CDR1 and CDR2 are SGHRS and YFSETQ. CDR3 bases: TGCGCCAGCAGCTGGGGACTAGCGGGAGGAAAGGGTGAGCAGTTCTTC. Encoded protein: CASSWGLAGGKGEQFF.

The chain employs TRBV5-1 and TRBJ2-7; 13 bases are a match to TRBD2. Germline values: CDR1 SGHRS, CDR2 YFSETQ. Trimming at V came to 2 bases and at J to 7 bases, leaving 9 bases not matched to a gene. This CDR3 is built from 16 residues. CDR3 sequence (DNA): TGCGCCAGCAGCTTCGGCGGACTAGCGGGAGCTCATGAGCAGTACTTC. It encodes CASSFGGLAGAHEQYF.

The chain is built from TRBV9 and TRBJ2-7, with D perhaps TRBD1 or TRBD2 (5 bases each). Per germline, CDR1 SGDLS and CDR2 YYNGEE. The V and J ends lost 3 bases and 9 bases respectively, with 13 bases between them. The CDR3 contains 12 residues. For the CDR3, the DNA is TGTGCCAGCAGCGGTCCGGGACCCGTGCAGTACTTC. This sequence encodes CASSGPGPVQYF.

This sequence joins TRBV12-2 and TRBJ2-3; the table's D call TRBD2 went unverified against the DNA. TRBV12-2 constitutes a pseudogene. CDR3 length equals 24 residues. CDR3 DNA: TGTGCAAGTCGCTCAGCGCGGGTTCAGGGGGGACTAGCGGGAGGGCCTGAGGTTACAGATACGCAGTATTTT. It translates to CASRSARVQGGLAGGPEVTDTQYF.

In regard to this clone: Other nucleotide sequences from this sample produce the same CDR3. The chain uses TRBV10-1 and TRBJ2-7; no clear D. Germline CDR1 reads WNHNN; CDR2 reads SYGVQD (reference sequence). V lost 0 bases and J lost 2, with 5 bases in between. The CDR3 is made up of 13 amino acids. The CDR3 nucleotides are TGCGCCAGCAGTGAGTCTGGGACCTACGAGCAGTACTTC. Translated: CASSESGTYEQYF.

The chain has TRBV27 and TRBJ1-2, with 10 nucleotides matching TRBD1. The CDR3 loop spans 14 amino acids. Germline CDR1 is MNHEY and CDR2 is SMNVEV (reference sequence). The J segment lost 2 bases and the V segment lost 4 bases, leaving 1 base of the junction unmatched. CDR3 region: CASSSGQGNYGYTF. Written as DNA, the CDR3 is TGTGCCAGCAGTTCGGGACAGGGGAACTATGGCTACACCTTC.

This clone appeared a single time. The chain combines TRBV4-1 with TRBJ1-4; tentative D call: TRBD1 (5 bases). This CDR3 has 16 amino acids. V gave up 4 bases and J gave up 5 bases, with 17 bases separating them. Germline CDR1 and CDR2: MGHRA and YSYEKL. The CDR3 spells CASSLGWGKGNEKLFF. The CDR3 DNA follows: TGCGCCAGCAGCCTAGGATGGGGGAAAGGGAATGAAAAACTGTTTTTT.

This chain uses TRBV29-1 with TRBJ2-1; 7 bases fit TRBD2. CDR1 SQVTM and CDR2 ANQGSEA come from the germline V gene. This CDR3 is built from 15 residues. The junction had 13 bases not matched to a gene; V was cut back by 7 bases and J by 4 bases. CDR3 DNA sequence: TGCAGCGCCCGCACGGGGCCAGCGGGATACAATGAGCAGTTCTTC. The encoded protein is CSARTGPAGYNEQFF.

This rearrangement joins TRBV7-7 to TRBJ2-2; possible D gene TRBD2, 5 bases. The V end was cut by 0 bases, the J end by 4 bases, with 9 bases between. CDR1 is SSHAT and CDR2 is FNYEAQ in the germline V gene (reference sequence). CDR3 length: 15 amino acids. In nucleotides, the CDR3 is TGTGCCAGCAGCTTAGCGGCCACTAGCACCGGGGAGCTGTTTTTT. It codes for CASSLAATSTGELFF.

The chain couples TRBV28 to TRBJ1-1, with D maybe TRBD1 (5 bases). Trimming stripped 8 bases from V and 1 base from J, with 17 bases between. Germline V gene sequence: CDR1 MDHEN, CDR2 SYDVKM. The CDR3 runs 15 residues. The CDR3 nucleotides are TGTGCCAGCGGTGTGGGGGGGGAAGGGAACACTGAAGCTTTCTTT. Translated: CASGVGGEGNTEAFF.

V usage is TRBV11-2 and J usage is TRBJ2-5; TRBD1 matches at 8 bases. This CDR3 contains 14 residues. Germline V gene sequence: CDR1 SGHAT, CDR2 FQNNGV. The ends lost 5 bases at V and 3 bases at J; junction bases unmatched: 5. CDR3 DNA: TGTGCCAGCAGCCGGATGACAGGGGAAGAGACCCAGTACTTC. Protein sequence: CASSRMTGEETQYF.

V usage is TRBV19 and J usage is TRBJ2-6; D is unresolved. Germline assignment: CDR1 LNHDA and CDR2 SQIVND (reference sequence). The V and J ends lost 4 bases and 2 bases respectively, with 6 bases between them. CDR3 length: 14 residues. This chain's CDR3 is CASSTQAGANVLTF. CDR3 nucleotides: TGTGCCAGTAGTACCCAAGCTGGGGCCAACGTCCTGACTTTC.

This clone showed up just a few times. The rearrangement links TRBV2 to TRBJ1-5; 7 nucleotides match TRBD1. CDR3 size: 13 residues. The V and J ends lost 8 bases and 6 bases, in that order; junction bases with no gene match: 7. Per the germline V gene, CDR1 is SNHLY and CDR2 is FYNNEI. CDR3 in amino acids: CASARGIGQPQHF. For the CDR3, the DNA is TGTGCCAGCGCCAGGGGGATAGGTCAGCCCCAGCATTTT.